These 17 T cell receptor beta chains share one sample of origin, sequenced in a study of identical twins. One entry per CDR3 protein results from TCRdb running MiXCR on the 5' RACE reads. The sample has about 920,000 distinct CDR3 sequences; around 12% are singletons. The same data also went into a second study, on yellow fever vaccine responses in identical twins.

Sequenced material: PBMCs. All receptors come from a woman aged 18-30 years in good health.

This clonotype was counted only a few times. The chain joins TRBV12-3 or TRBV12-4 to TRBJ1-1, with 7 nucleotides matching TRBD1. Unmatched junction bases numbered 11, after V lost 5 bases and J lost 5 bases. This CDR3 comprises 15 residues. CDR3 region: CASSRIQGLRTEAFF. CDR3 nucleotides: TGTGCCAGCAGTCGTATACAGGGGTTGAGAACTGAAGCTTTCTTT.

This clonotype turned up a few times. Written as DNA, the CDR3 is TGTGCCAGCAGTTCCCCGGGTAGCGGCACAGATACGCAGTATTTT. Translated, it gives CASSSPGSGTDTQYF. The chain combines TRBV28 with TRBJ2-3; TRBD2 might be the D (5 bases). The CDR3 consists of 15 residues. Looked up from germline, CDR1 is MDHEN and CDR2 is SYDVKM. V lost 4 bases and J lost 1, with 12 bases in between. The whole variable domain, filled in from reference TRBV28 and TRBJ2-3, reads DVKVTQSSRYLVKRTGEKVFLECVQDMDHENMFWYRQDPGLGLRLIYFSYDVKMKEKGDIPEGYSVSREKKERFSLILESASTNQTSMYLCASSSPGSGTDTQYFGPGTRLTVL.

There are many counts of this clonotype. Here the CDR3 DNA reads TGCGCCAGCAGCCAATCCGGGAGCACAGATACGCAGTATTTT. Protein sequence: CASSQSGSTDTQYF. The rearrangement links TRBV4-1 to TRBJ2-3; unclear D gene. Germline-derived CDR1 and CDR2 are MGHRA and YSYEKL. The CDR3 is made up of 14 amino acids. Trimming shortened V by 2 bases and J by 0 bases, and 6 bases separated the two germline ends.

In its sample, this clonotype was seen a few times. The genes are TRBV28 and TRBJ2-5; 8 bases line up with TRBD1. Germline values: CDR1 MDHEN, CDR2 SYDVKM. The CDR3 totals 14 residues. Losses at the gene ends were 4 bases for V and 2 bases for J; bases not matched to a gene: 3. CDR3 DNA sequence: TGTGCCAGCAGTTCGGGACAGGCTCAAGAGACCCAGTACTTC. Its translation is CASSSGQAQETQYF.

V gene TRBV20-1 combines with J gene TRBJ2-2; no firm D call. In germline, CDR1 is DFQATT, CDR2 SNEGSKA (reference sequence). The CDR3 runs to 14 residues. V gave up 0 bases and J gave up 6 bases, with 11 bases separating them. The CDR3 region has the DNA TGCAGTGCTAGAGATCAACTCCGGCCCGGGGAGCTGTTTTTT. As protein: CSARDQLRPGELFF.

In its sample, this clonotype was seen a few times. The chain couples TRBV6-5 to TRBJ2-1, with a tentative D call TRBD1 (5 bases). This CDR3 contains 15 residues. Trimming removed 3 bases at V and 0 bases at J, with 9 bases between. Germline V CDR1 and CDR2: MNHEY, SVGAGI. The CDR3 sequence is CASSYRQSSYNEQFF. In DNA form, the CDR3 reads TGTGCCAGCAGTTATAGACAGAGCTCCTACAATGAGCAGTTCTTC.

This clonotype was counted at least ten times. J is TRBJ1-2 and V is TRBV6-1, with TRBD1 matching 9 bases. The V and J ends lost 3 bases and 4 bases, in that order; junction bases with no gene match: 9. Germline assignment: CDR1 MNHNS and CDR2 SASEGT. The CDR3 contains 16 residues. The CDR3: CASSEALQGAGYGYTF. DNA of the CDR3: TGTGCCAGCAGTGAGGCCTTACAGGGGGCGGGCTATGGCTACACCTTC.

The chain is built from TRBV9 and TRBJ1-3, with D uncertain. The CDR3 contains 15 residues. The V gene lost 3 bases and the J gene lost 1 base, with 11 bases spanning the gap. Germline CDR1 reads SGDLS; CDR2 reads YYNGEE. CDR3 amino acids: CASSAQATSGNTIYF. The DNA for the CDR3 is TGTGCCAGCAGCGCCCAGGCTACTTCTGGAAACACCATATATTTT.

This clonotype has a handful of counts. The chain joins TRBV5-1 to TRBJ1-6; D is unresolved. The CDR3 runs to 11 residues. Trimming cost V 3 bases and J 12 bases, with 7 bases left between them. Germline V gene lookup returns CDR1 SGHRS and CDR2 YFSETQ. DNA for the CDR3: TGCGCCAGCAGCTCGGTGGGACCCCTCCACTTT. This gives the protein CASSSVGPLHF.

This rearrangement joins TRBV7-9 to TRBJ2-7; 9 bases are a match to TRBD1. The CDR3 consists of 17 residues. Germline loops: CDR1 SEHNR, CDR2 FQNEAQ (reference sequence). V lost 0 bases to trimming and J lost 5 bases; unmatched junction nucleotides: 11. This CDR3 is CASSLALGTGRENEQYV. CDR3 sequence (DNA): TGTGCCAGCAGCTTAGCGCTCGGGACAGGGAGGGAAAACGAGCAGTACGTC.

The chain's CDR3 is CASSYGGINTGELFF. CDR3 nucleotide sequence: TGTGCCAGCAGCTATGGGGGGATCAACACCGGGGAGCTGTTTTTT. This chain connects TRBV7-3 to TRBJ2-2; tentatively, D is TRBD2 (6 bases). Germline V CDR1 and CDR2: SGHTA, FQGTGA. CDR3 length: 15 residues. V shed 4 bases and J shed 2 bases, with 11 bases lying between them.

The genes are TRBV6-1 and TRBJ2-2; D not resolved. This CDR3 has 14 amino acids. With 4 bases removed from V and 0 bases from J, the gap between germline ends came to 6 bases. Germline assignment: CDR1 MNHNS and CDR2 SASEGT. The CDR3 spells CASSGPTNTGELFF. DNA of the CDR3: TGTGCCAGCAGTGGACCCACGAACACCGGGGAGCTGTTTTTT.

The sample holds a few counts of this clonotype. The CDR3 DNA is TGTGCCAGCAGCTCGACAAGCTATAATTCACCCCTCCACTTT. Translated: CASSSTSYNSPLHF. The chain employs TRBV5-6 and TRBJ1-6; no clear D gene. Germline loops: CDR1 SGHDT, CDR2 YYEEEE. This CDR3 spans 14 amino acids. Trimming took 3 bases from V and 3 from J, leaving 7 bases between them.

This clonotype was observed a few times. V usage is TRBV7-6 and J usage is TRBJ2-7; 14 positions agree with TRBD2. V lost 1 base and J lost 6; bases outside the gene matches: 2. Looked up from germline, CDR1 is SGHVS and CDR2 is FNYEAQ. The CDR3 is made up of 15 amino acids. The CDR3 DNA follows: TGTGCCAGCAGCTTAGACGGGACTAGCGGGAGCGAGCAGTACTTC. Its translation is CASSLDGTSGSEQYF.

This chain uses TRBV3-1 with TRBJ2-2, with D uncertain. This CDR3 has 18 amino acids. V lost 3 bases to trimming and J lost 4 bases, with 21 bases between them. Per the germline V gene, CDR1 is LGHDT and CDR2 is YNNKEL (reference sequence). The CDR3 is CASSQESVARSSTGELFF. As DNA, the CDR3 is TGTGCCAGCAGCCAGGAAAGCGTGGCCCGCTCGAGCACCGGGGAGCTGTTTTTT.

The CDR3 region has the DNA TGCAGTGCTAGCAGACAGGGAGGATTCGATGAGCAGTTCTTC. Protein sequence: CSASRQGGFDEQFF. This chain connects TRBV20-1 to TRBJ2-1, with D possibly matching TRBD1 (7 bases). Looked up from germline, CDR1 is DFQATT and CDR2 is SNEGSKA (reference sequence). The CDR3 covers 14 residues. Trimming removed 3 bases from V and 8 bases from J, with 17 bases in between.

The chain combines TRBV7-8 with TRBJ1-6, with D possibly matching TRBD1 (6 bases). The CDR3 runs to 13 residues. The V gene's germline CDR1 is SGHVS and CDR2 FQNEAQ. V dropped 1 base and J dropped 13 bases, with 11 bases sitting between them. The CDR3 DNA reads TGTGCCAGCAGCTTAGTGATCCAGGGGCCCCTCCACTTT. This codes for CASSLVIQGPLHF.